The 4 T cell receptor beta chains below all came from one sample that was sequenced in a study of long-term antiretroviral therapy in people with HIV. With survey level as its setting, the immunoSEQ assay was v3.0. Produced via immunoSEQ multiplex PCR; TCRdb's table is partial and in-frame only. The table lists 15,000 to 20,000 clones, less than 85% of them singletons, with approximately 8.4% in the top ten. Sequences were derived from unsorted PBMCs, sampled 0.9 years after starting antiretroviral therapy. The source is a man younger than 30 with HIV.

The gene calls are TRBV10-3 and TRBJ2-3, with a weak D call TRBD1 (6 bases). The CDR3 has 13 amino acids. Germline CDR1 and CDR2: ENHRY and SYGVKD. The V end was cut by 5 bases, the J end by 1 base, with 7 bases between. DNA for the CDR3: TGTGCCATCAGTAGACAGGGCACAGATACGCAGTATTTT. Amino acid sequence: CAISRQGTDTQYF.

The chain recombines TRBV7-9 with TRBJ2-5; tentative D call: TRBD1 (6 bases). CDR1 is SEHNR and CDR2 is FQNEAQ in the germline V gene (reference sequence). Trimming removed 1 base at V and 7 bases at J, with 13 bases between. The length of the CDR3 is 14 residues. The CDR3 protein is CASSLGRGEATQYF. The CDR3 coding sequence is TGTGCCAGCAGCTTAGGCAGGGGAGAAGCGACCCAGTACTTC.

Points on this clone: The junction shows a germline mismatch at one end, possibly a read error. This chain uses TRBV19 with TRBJ2-3; weak D call: TRBD2 (6 bases). The CDR3 covers 13 residues. Per germline, CDR1 LNHDA and CDR2 SQIVND (reference sequence). The CDR3 coding sequence is TGTGCCAGTAGGATAGCGGCCACAGATACGCAGTATTTT. It is translated as CASRIAATDTQYF.

This clone was counted only a few times. The V call is TRBV6-4, the J call TRBJ2-1; 9 positions agree with TRBD2. Germline assignment: CDR1 MRHNA and CDR2 SNTAGT. This CDR3 is 15 amino acids long. V trimming: 0 bases; J trimming: 3 bases; junction bases outside the gene matches: 0. CDR3 region: CASSDSTSGYNEQFF. DNA for the CDR3: TGTGCCAGCAGTGACTCGACTAGCGGCTACAATGAGCAGTTCTTC.